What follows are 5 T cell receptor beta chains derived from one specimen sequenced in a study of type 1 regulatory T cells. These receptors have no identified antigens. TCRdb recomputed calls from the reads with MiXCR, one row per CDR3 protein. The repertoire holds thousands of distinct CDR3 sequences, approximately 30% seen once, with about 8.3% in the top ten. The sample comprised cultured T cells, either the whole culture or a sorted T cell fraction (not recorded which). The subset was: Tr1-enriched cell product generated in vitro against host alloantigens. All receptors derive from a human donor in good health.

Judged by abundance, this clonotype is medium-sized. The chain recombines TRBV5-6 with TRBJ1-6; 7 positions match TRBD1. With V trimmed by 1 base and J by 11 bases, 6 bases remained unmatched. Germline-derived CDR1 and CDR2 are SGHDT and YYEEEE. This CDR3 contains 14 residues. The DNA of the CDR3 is TGTGCCAGCAGCTTGAGGCAGGGGGACACACCCCTCCACTTT. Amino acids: CASSLRQGDTPLHF. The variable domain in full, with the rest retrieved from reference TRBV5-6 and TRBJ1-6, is DAGVTQSPTHLIKTRGQQVTLRCSPKSGHDTVSWYQQALGQGPQFIFQYYEEEERQRGNFPDRFSGHQFPNYSSELNVNALLLGDSALYLCASSLRQGDTPLHFGNGTRLTVT.

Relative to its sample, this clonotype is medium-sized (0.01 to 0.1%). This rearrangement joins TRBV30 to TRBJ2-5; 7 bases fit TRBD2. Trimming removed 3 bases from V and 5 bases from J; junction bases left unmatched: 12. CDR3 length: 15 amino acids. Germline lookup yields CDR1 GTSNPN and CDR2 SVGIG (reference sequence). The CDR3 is CAWRTGSGTLETQYF. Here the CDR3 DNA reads TGTGCCTGGAGAACGGGAAGCGGGACTTTGGAGACCCAGTACTTC. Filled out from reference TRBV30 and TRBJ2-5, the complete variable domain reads SQTIHQWPATLVQPVGSPLSLECTVEGTSNPNLYWYRQAAGRGLQLLFYSVGIGQISSEVPQNLSASRPQDRQFILSSKKLLLSDSGFYLCAWRTGSGTLETQYFGPGTRLLVL.

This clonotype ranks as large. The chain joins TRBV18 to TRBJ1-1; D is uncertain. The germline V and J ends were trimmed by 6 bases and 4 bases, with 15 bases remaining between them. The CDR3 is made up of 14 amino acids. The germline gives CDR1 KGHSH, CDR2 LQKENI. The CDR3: CASSRQAGITEAFF. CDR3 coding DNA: TGTGCCAGCTCTCGTCAGGCGGGCATCACTGAAGCTTTCTTT.

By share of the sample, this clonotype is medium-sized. CDR3 nucleotide sequence: TGTGCCAGCAGTCTGGGGGGCAGCTCCTACGAGCAGTACTTC. This gives the protein CASSLGGSSYEQYF. The V gene is TRBV9, the J gene TRBJ2-7; D may be TRBD1 or TRBD2 (6 bases each). The CDR3 loop spans 14 amino acids. CDR1 is SGDLS and CDR2 is YYNGEE in the germline V gene. The V end lost 5 bases, the J end lost 0 bases, and 12 bases lay between the germline ends.

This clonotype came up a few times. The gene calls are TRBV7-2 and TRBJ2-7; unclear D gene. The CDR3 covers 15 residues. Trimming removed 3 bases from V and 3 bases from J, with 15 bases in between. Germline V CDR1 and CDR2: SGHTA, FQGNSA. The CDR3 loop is CASSFLGATVYEQYF. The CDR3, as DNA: TGTGCCAGCAGCTTCCTAGGAGCGACCGTCTACGAGCAGTACTTC.